Shown below are 11 T cell receptor beta chains from a single sample sequenced in a study of blood T cell repertoires in COVID-19. TCRdb keeps only in-frame clones here, not all; method: immunoSEQ multiplex PCR. The table shows 250,000 or so clones, with about nine tenths occurring only once. Sequencing was done on a sample of peripheral blood. These receptors were collected from a man in his forties with active or convalescent COVID-19.

This clone came up once. The genes are TRBV24-1 and TRBJ1-4; D uncertain. CDR3 length equals 15 residues. Between the trimmed V and J ends, which lost 5 bases and 4 bases, there was a span of 13 bases. CDR1 is KGHDR, CDR2 SFDVKD, per germline. CDR3 DNA: TGTGCCACCAGTGCGGGAGCCCGGGTTAATGAAAAACTGTTTTTT. Amino acid sequence: CATSAGARVNEKLFF.

V usage is TRBV18 and J usage is TRBJ2-7; maybe TRBD1 (5 bases). The CDR3 has 14 amino acids. The V and J ends lost 6 bases and 3 bases respectively, with 15 bases between them. The germline V gene has CDR1 KGHSH and CDR2 LQKENI. Here the CDR3 DNA reads TGTGCCAGCTCGGCTTCAGGGCCCGACTACGAGCAGTACTTC. Residues: CASSASGPDYEQYF.

The chain recombines TRBV3-1 (or the pseudogene TRBV3-2) with TRBJ2-6; possible D gene TRBD2, 5 bases. The CDR3 contains 17 residues. V was shortened by 0 bases and J by 2 bases, with 11 bases between the two germline ends. Per the germline V gene, CDR1 is LGHDT and CDR2 is YNNKEL (reference sequence). The CDR3 DNA reads TGTGCCAGCAGCCAAGATCTGCGGGCGGCTGGGGCCAACGTCCTGACTTTC. It encodes CASSQDLRAAGANVLTF.

The V gene is TRBV29-1, the J gene TRBJ1-1; D is unclear. Germline V gene lookup returns CDR1 SQVTM and CDR2 ANQGSEA. The CDR3 is 13 residues long. Trimming took off 2 bases at V and 3 bases at J, with 10 bases between the two ends. In nucleotides, the CDR3 is TGCAGCGTTGAACGCACGGAGGACACTGAAGCTTTCTTT. It yields the protein CSVERTEDTEAFF.

The chain recombines TRBV2 with TRBJ1-1; D gene uncertain. Germline CDR1 and CDR2: SNHLY and FYNNEI. Trimming left V 7 bases short and J 1 base short, with 4 bases between. The CDR3 has 11 amino acids. The DNA for the CDR3 is TGTGCCAGCAAGCCGAACACTGAAGCTTTCTTT. Protein: CASKPNTEAFF.

This clone was picked up a small number of times. The CDR3 is CASSPPSNSYEQYF. The CDR3 nucleotides are TGTGCCAGCAGCCCGCCAAGCAACTCCTACGAGCAGTACTTC. V usage is TRBV11-3 and J usage is TRBJ2-7, with D uncertain. Trimming stripped 5 bases from V and 0 bases from J, with 11 bases between. Germline CDR1 reads SGHNT; CDR2 reads YENEEA. The CDR3 runs to 14 residues.

The chain combines TRBV19 with TRBJ2-3; the match to TRBD2 covers 7 bases. Germline V gives CDR1 LNHDA, CDR2 SQIVND (reference sequence). CDR3 size: 15 residues. J was trimmed by 3 bases and V by 2 bases; bases with no gene match: 5. In DNA, the CDR3 is TGTGCCAGTAGTATAAGGTTAGCGGGTACAGATACGCAGTATTTT. It codes for CASSIRLAGTDTQYF.

The chain links TRBV5-5 to TRBJ1-5, with D unclear. Germline V gives CDR1 SGHKS, CDR2 YYEKEE (reference sequence). The CDR3 is made up of 14 amino acids. The V end lost 2 bases, the J end lost 2 bases, and 8 bases lay between the germline ends. In nucleotides, the CDR3 is TGTGCCAGCAGCTTTAGCGGGGGCAATCAGCCCCAGCATTTT. This encodes CASSFSGGNQPQHF.

The CDR3 nucleotides are TGTGCCAATAAGACACATAGCTCCTACGAGCAGTACTTC. This translates into CANKTHSSYEQYF. V is TRBV19 and J is TRBJ2-7; D call uncertain. V gave up 10 bases and J gave up 0 bases, with 13 bases separating them. There are 13 residues in the CDR3. CDR1 and CDR2 from the germline V gene are LNHDA and SQIVND (reference sequence). The full variable domain, completed using reference TRBV19 and TRBJ2-7, is DGGITQSPKYLFRKEGQNVTLSCEQNLNHDAMYWYRQDPGQGLRLIYYSQIVNDFQKGDIAEGYSVSREKKESFPLTVTSAQKNPTAFYLCANKTHSSYEQYFGPGTRLTVT.

The chain employs TRBV5-5 and TRBJ2-3, with 7 bases lining up with TRBD1. Germline V gives CDR1 SGHKS, CDR2 YYEKEE (reference sequence). The J segment lost 2 bases and the V segment lost 5 bases, leaving 5 bases of the junction unmatched. The CDR3 is made up of 14 amino acids. The CDR3 DNA sequence: TGTGCCAGCAGGGTGACAGGGTCCACAGATACGCAGTATTTT. This translates into CASRVTGSTDTQYF. Together with reference TRBV5-5 and TRBJ2-3, the CDR3 gives the full variable domain: DAGVTQSPTHLIKTRGQQVTLRCSPISGHKSVSWYQQVLGQGPQFIFQYYEKEERGRGNFPDRFSARQFPNYSSELNVNALLLGDSALYLCASRVTGSTDTQYFGPGTRLTVL.

The chain employs TRBV2 and TRBJ1-2, with TRBD1 matching 10 bases. CDR3 length equals 16 residues. Looked up from germline, CDR1 is SNHLY and CDR2 is FYNNEI. Trimming removed 1 base from V and 5 bases from J; junction bases left unmatched: 7. The CDR3 DNA sequence: TGTGCCAGCAGTGAAGTCCGGGACAGGGGCCGATATGGCTACACCTTC. Protein sequence: CASSEVRDRGRYGYTF.